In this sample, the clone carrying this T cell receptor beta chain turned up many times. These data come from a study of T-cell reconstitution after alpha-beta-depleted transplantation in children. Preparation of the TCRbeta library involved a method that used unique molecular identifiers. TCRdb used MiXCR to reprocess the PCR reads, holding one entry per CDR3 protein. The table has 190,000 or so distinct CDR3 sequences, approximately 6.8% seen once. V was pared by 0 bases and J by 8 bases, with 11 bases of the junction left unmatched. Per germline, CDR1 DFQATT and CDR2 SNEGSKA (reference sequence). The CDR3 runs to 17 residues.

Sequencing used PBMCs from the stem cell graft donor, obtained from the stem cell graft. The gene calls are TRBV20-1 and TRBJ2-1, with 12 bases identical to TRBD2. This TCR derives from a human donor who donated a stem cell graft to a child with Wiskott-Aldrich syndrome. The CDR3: CSARDPRTSGEIDEQFF. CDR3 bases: TGCAGTGCTAGAGATCCTAGGACTAGCGGGGAAATTGATGAGCAGTTCTTC.